The next 2 T cell receptor beta chains were all read from a single sample in a study of cytomegalovirus exposure and HLA in healthy donors (dated by TCRdb to about 2017). Preparation of the library involved the immunoSEQ multiplex PCR assay. A mixture of 60 forward primers for TCR Vbeta segments and 13 reverse primers for TCR Jbeta segments was used in the multiplex PCR. In TCRdb, the immuneACCESS table is reduced to in-frame sequences with V and J assigned. These tables do not hold every clone; where another copy was compared, an unresolved V gene accounts for under half, and the others remain unexplained. The sample has 30,000 to 40,000 clones on record, approximately 76% of them singletons. Jointly, the top ten make up 7.5% to 8.5% of the sample. Material: PBMCs. All receptors derive from a woman in her 30s in good health and CMV-seropositive.

V is TRBV2 and J is TRBJ2-7, with a weak D call TRBD1 (5 bases). The length of the CDR3 is 16 residues. Trimming pared 3 bases from V and 0 bases from J, leaving 15 bases between. CDR1 SNHLY and CDR2 FYNNEI come from the germline V gene. The CDR3 DNA reads TGTGCCAGCAGTGAGGTACAGGCGGCACGCTCCTACGAGCAGTACTTC. It specifies CASSEVQAARSYEQYF.

The rearrangement uses TRBV29-1 and TRBJ1-3; D is undetermined. CDR1 and CDR2 (germline): SQVTM, ANQGSEA. The CDR3 consists of 13 residues. V gave up 3 bases and J gave up 0 bases, with 6 bases separating them. The CDR3 sequence: CSVDTSSGNTIYF. The DNA of the CDR3 is TGCAGCGTTGACACGAGCTCTGGAAACACCATATATTTT.